The entry below describes one T cell receptor (beta chain). Its antigen is still unknown. TCRdb re-derived calls from the 5' RACE reads in MiXCR, one entry per CDR3 protein. The sample includes about 400,000 distinct CDR3 sequences, more than 20% of them seen just once. These data belong to a study of CD8 T cells in ankylosing spondylitis. V lost 1 base and J lost 3, with 10 bases in between. Germline CDR1 reads SGHAT; CDR2 reads FQNNGV. The CDR3 has 16 amino acids. Study-level findings and limits: A subset of motif variants has previously been described in the synovial fluid and blood of reactive arthritis. Disease-associated clones were CD8+ and fairly uncommon in peripheral blood.

The chain combines TRBV11-2 with TRBJ2-6, with no clear D. The receptor's source is a male donor with ankylosing spondylitis or in good health (not recorded which). The sequencing sample was made of blood, either unsorted or a sorted T cell fraction (not recorded which). CDR3 amino acids: CASSLVGQVGANVLTF. The CDR3 DNA reads as TGTGCCAGCAGCTTAGTCGGGCAGGTTGGGGCCAACGTCCTGACTTTC.